This TCR beta chain was sequenced for a study of T cells expressing NK-cell markers. Study at large: Among the eight sequenced donors, seven tested HCMV-seropositive and one tested seronegative.

TCRdb re-called the 5' RACE reads, yielding one record per CDR3 amino acid sequence without DNA. This sample lists a few hundred thousand distinct CDR3 sequences; its ten largest clones have under 1.5%. Germline V lookup: CDR1 LNHDA, CDR2 SQIVND (reference sequence). The CDR3 runs 18 residues. Sequences were obtained from blood T cells: a sorted CD56 or NKG2C T cell subset, CD4+ or CD8+ T cells, or bulk PBMC T cells (not recorded which). This clonotype originated in a woman between 45 and 60 years old in good health. V is TRBV19 and J is TRBJ2-2; without DNA, the TCRdb call of TRBD2 cannot be checked. CDR3 residues: CASSIALVAGGPTGELFF.